The clone carrying this TCR beta chain has a single count. Its antigen is currently unknown. These data are taken from a study of blood T cells in healthy people across ages. Study conclusions and caveats: Per million T cells, TCR beta diversity dropped roughly linearly as age increased.

It was with a sample-barcoded 5' primer and a J-beta primer mix that a second PCR of about 6 to 12 cycles was run. Using its own MiXCR run on the 5' RACE reads, TCRdb lists one record per CDR3 protein. This table has hundreds of thousands of distinct CDR3 sequences, about 48% appearing once. CDR3 length: 16 residues. Germline assignment: CDR1 SGHRS and CDR2 YFSETQ. The ends were cut back, 4 bases at V and 2 bases at J, with 19 bases in the middle. The source material was blood. This receptor was taken from a man in his thirties or forties in good health. The chain joins TRBV5-1 to TRBJ2-7; weak D call: TRBD2 (5 bases). The chain's CDR3 is CASSGPGRGRPYEQYF. The CDR3 nucleotides read TGCGCCAGCAGCGGACCAGGACGGGGAAGGCCCTACGAGCAGTACTTC.